The subject of this entry is one TCR beta chain. The sample originates from a study of blood T cell repertoires in COVID-19. About the study: Sources were T cells, B-cell-depleted T cells, or PBMCs; the material itself was cDNA or gDNA.

The method was immunoSEQ multiplex PCR; TCRdb's version includes in-frame clones alone and lacks a portion of them. The table shows tens of thousands of clones, with approximately 82% occurring only once. V lost 6 bases and J lost 1; bases outside the gene matches: 4. The CDR3 covers 14 residues. Germline CDR1 and CDR2: SNHLY and FYNNEI. The TCR was taken from a man aged 50 or older with active or convalescent COVID-19. The J gene is TRBJ2-3, the V gene TRBV2; TRBD1 agrees at 7 bases. The specimen was peripheral blood. In nucleotides, the CDR3 is TGTGCCAGCAGAGCCGGACAGGGCACAGATACGCAGTATTTT. It translates to CASRAGQGTDTQYF. The full variable domain, completed using reference TRBV2 and TRBJ2-3, is EPEVTQTPSHQVTQMGQEVILRCVPISNHLYFYWYRQILGQKVEFLVSFYNNEISEKSEIFDDQFSVERPDGSNFTLKIRSTKLEDSAMYFCASRAGQGTDTQYFGPGTRLTVL.